The sequence of this T cell receptor (beta chain) was determined in a study of shared clonotypes between healthy human individuals (dated by TCRdb to between 2020 and 2021). Concerning the study at large: The cohort included three men and a couple of women between 18 and 49 years of age. Each donor's leukapheresis produced roughly between about 0.85 and 10 billion PBMCs. For each donor, three plates each were used for CD4 naive and CD4 memory, two plates were used for CD8 naive, and one plate was used for CD8 memory. Blood TCR repertoires of roughly 5 healthy adults were deeply sequenced to estimate repertoire size and the extent of clonotype sharing between individuals. Libraries were prepared and TCR repertoires were sequenced by different laboratories using diverse techniques, in order to increase sequencing depth and limit assay-specific biases.

Ends trimmed: V by 7 bases, J by 4 bases; bases unmatched to a gene: 4. Based on the germline V gene, the CDR1 and CDR2 sequences are SGHAT and FQNNGV. The CDR3 spans 14 residues, from the cysteine through the phenylalanine. Just the 42-base CDR3 DNA is kept, in frame starting at base 1. About this clone: Which antigen it targets is not known. Base quality data are lacking; no much larger clone is found one base away.

The donors were healthy, HIV-negative adults who had no recently reported acute infections or vaccinations. Every donor was a Caucasian adult residing in Nashville, Tennessee, USA. CD4+ T cells were enriched through magnetic negative selection, after which naive cells were positively selected on CD45RA and the remaining negative fraction served as the memory subset. After blood collection by leukapheresis, PBMCs were isolated using Ficoll-Histopaque density gradient centrifugation and then cryopreserved in the vapor phase of liquid nitrogen. Analytical flow cytometry was used to check the purity and quantity of each magnetically sorted T cell population. Genomic DNA was isolated from every sorted fraction and measured by UV absorbance on a Nanodrop 2000c. Using the deep immunoSEQ assay, TCR CDR3 regions were amplified from genomic DNA by multiplex PCR. For each cell subset, the extracted genomic DNA was distributed evenly across all wells of several immunoSEQ 96-well plates, and each plate served as one replicate. For sorted subsets, about 200 ng genomic DNA, equal to about 30,000 T cell genomes, was loaded into each replicate PCR. Purified libraries were measured with a Qubit 3.0 fluorometer, size-checked on a Bioanalyzer 2100, and measured again with the KAPA Library Quantification kit. Each immunoSEQ 96-well plate was sequenced on its own single-read 150-cycle Illumina NextSeq 550 flow cell. Processing in the source paper ran as follows. Because the immunoSEQ output held only junctional sequences and lacked quality scores, the filtering could not match the filtering applied to full-length reads. To assign V/J genes and CDR3, sequences were annotated against IMGT germline references using PyIR, a Python wrapper for IgBLAST v1.9. Reads were removed for weak V/J assignments (E-value above 1e-6), missing CDR3, stop codons, out-of-frame junctions, or ambiguous translated residues. V3J clonotypes were defined by identical inferred V gene, J gene, and CDR3 amino acid sequence. Percentage overlap between repertoires was calculated by dividing the number of shared unique clonotypes by the size of the smaller repertoire. Repertoire richness was assessed with RTK rarefaction, the Chao1 estimator, and Recon v2.1 estimates of unobserved clonotypes. Generation probabilities were computed with OLGA for all TCRbeta clonotypes obtained by the gDNA method from a handful of donors. TCRdb limited this immuneACCESS table to in-frame rearrangements with V and J called. A share of clones is missing; checked studies link under half to unresolved V genes, and the rest is unexplained. V, J and clone size reflect that table, while D and trimming were determined from the DNA. The sample table shows more than 1.2 million clones, and approximately 98.5% are seen once. Of the sample, about 0.4% falls within the top ten clones.

On the study overall, not on this receptor specifically: Because the study included a small number of donors, the genetic and exposure-history diversity represented was limited. Clonotypes shared by all four sorted-subset donors showed higher generation probabilities than non-shared clonotypes. Incomplete sequencing was indicated by rarefaction of sorted-subset datasets, despite the large sequencing depth. Only blood was sampled, and tissue TCR repertoires likely differ from those in blood. Pairwise subsampling led to the expectation that sequencing depth would affect the degree of clonotype sharing among donors. Naive subsets generally had larger estimated clonotype richness than memory subsets did. About 4.5% of naive CD4, 3.5% of naive CD8, around 2.3% of memory CD4, and 0.4% of memory CD8 clonotypes were shared across several donors.

The sequenced sample was naive CD4+ T cells sorted from blood. Interpreted using the paper, the cell subset or site label stands for: CD45RA+ positively selected. Recombination connected TRBV11-2 to TRBJ2-7, and TRBD2 matches 13 of the central bases. The TCR comes from a man aged 25 to 40 in good health. CDR3 protein: CASTGLAGQYEQYF. The DNA is as follows: TGTGCCAGCACGGGACTAGCGGGACAGTACGAGCAGTACTTC.